Listed here is a single T cell receptor (beta chain). This clone turned up a few times. Which antigen it targets is not known. Base qualities are not at hand, and no much larger clone is one base apart. These data belong to a study of blood T cell repertoires in COVID-19 (dated by TCRdb to about 2020). For the wider study: For ImmuneRACE Cohort 3, a participant was defined as recovered based on two consecutive negative NP/OP PCR tests, clearance by a healthcare professional, or resolution of symptoms. The material from the prospective study consisted of cDNA or gDNA derived from T cells, B-cell-depleted T cells, or PBMCs. The collaborator samples originated in the United States, Italy and Spain and spanned the acute and convalescent phases of COVID-19. The samples were drawn from two sources: the first 160 participants of the ongoing ImmuneRACE study, and 1,254 subjects contributed by 6 global collaborators. Nearly every sample came with metadata listing a de-identified subject ID, COVID-19 status, age in years and sex. Subjects who had been exposed to COVID-19, were actively infected with it, or had recovered from it provided the deeply sampled blood TCRbeta repertoires that made up the dataset. The repertoires were released in a freely available public database meant as a resource for research on the immune response to SARS-CoV-2. Where available, HLA class I and class II types were obtained from metadata supplied by the sample provider rather than from assay-based typing. Study-wide findings and limitations: How much clinical and demographic metadata was included differed by source and by participant, and the metadata was provided uncurated.

In the prospective study, participants were about 18 to 100 years old, resided in approximately 22 geographic areas of the United States, and were enrolled through a virtual design. Cohort assignment in the prospective study relied on participant-reported clinical history from a screening survey and a study questionnaire. In the prospective study, whole blood, serum and a nasopharyngeal or oropharyngeal swab were collected from each participant by mobile phlebotomists. Prospective study participants could optionally give additional blood draws and questionnaires over a roughly two-month period. Prospective study blood samples were shipped either frozen or at room temperature before DNA extraction. The CDR3 has 13 amino acids, counting the end cysteine and phenylalanine. The read is trimmed to its CDR3 DNA, 39 bases read in frame from base 1. The germline V and J ends show losses of 4 bases and 10 bases respectively, and no gene match explains 10 bases of the junction. CDR1 and CDR2 (SGHDT, YYEEEE) derive from the germline V gene.

TCRbeta CDR3 regions were amplified from genomic DNA by means of the immunoSEQ Assay, a bias-controlled multiplex PCR. The original methods were these. Within the assay, amplification of reference gene primers was used to estimate how many nucleated cells each sample contained. Sequence reads were collapsed and filtered to measure the absolute abundance of every unique TCRbeta CDR3 rearrangement. Productive Simpson clonality was computed per sample as the square root of Simpson's diversity index over productive rearrangements. TCRdb mirrors the immuneACCESS table, restricted to in-frame sequences. Some clones are absent from its copies; in checked studies, under half trace to an unresolved V gene, and the reason for the others is unknown. V, J and clone size are those of that table, while D and trimming were read from the DNA. Across this sample there are about 170,000 clones, with about 80% seen only once. The top ten hold around 20% of the sample.

Source material: PBMCs or T cells enriched from blood (not recorded which). Recombination connected TRBV5-6 to TRBJ1-2; TRBD1 fits 7 bases in the junction. The TCR originated in a woman aged 70-85 years in a cohort exposed to, infected with or recovered from COVID-19 (not recorded which). The DNA sequence reads TGTGCCAGCAGCCGCCTGGGACAGATAGTCTACACCTTC. Protein translation: CASSRLGQIVYTF.